The TCR beta chain described here comes from a study of blood T cell repertoires in COVID-19. Overall study context: The analysed material was cDNA or gDNA that came from T cells, B-cell-depleted T cells, or PBMCs.

V dropped 0 bases and J dropped 14; count of bases not matched to a gene: 10. The CDR3 is 14 amino acids. The germline gives CDR1 MNHEY, CDR2 SVGAGI. Participants spanned ages about 18 to 100 years and resided in 24 US areas. Participants were placed into cohorts based on the clinical history they reported. This clone has a handful of counts. Authors' analysis steps: It was from reference gene primer amplification that nucleated cell counts were estimated. Generated by immunoSEQ multiplex PCR, the TCRdb table keeps only in-frame clones and is missing some. The DNA gave D and trimming, while V, J and clone size come from that table. The sample yields more than 250,000 clones, around 91% seen once.

The clonotype was recovered from a woman between 18 and 29 years old with acute COVID-19. The chain recombines TRBV6-5 with TRBJ2-1; 7 nucleotides match TRBD2. The sample taken for sequencing was PBMCs or T cells enriched from blood (not recorded which). Here the CDR3 reads CASSYSSYGLGEFF. CDR3 bases: TGTGCCAGCAGTTACTCGAGTTACGGACTAGGAGAGTTCTTC.